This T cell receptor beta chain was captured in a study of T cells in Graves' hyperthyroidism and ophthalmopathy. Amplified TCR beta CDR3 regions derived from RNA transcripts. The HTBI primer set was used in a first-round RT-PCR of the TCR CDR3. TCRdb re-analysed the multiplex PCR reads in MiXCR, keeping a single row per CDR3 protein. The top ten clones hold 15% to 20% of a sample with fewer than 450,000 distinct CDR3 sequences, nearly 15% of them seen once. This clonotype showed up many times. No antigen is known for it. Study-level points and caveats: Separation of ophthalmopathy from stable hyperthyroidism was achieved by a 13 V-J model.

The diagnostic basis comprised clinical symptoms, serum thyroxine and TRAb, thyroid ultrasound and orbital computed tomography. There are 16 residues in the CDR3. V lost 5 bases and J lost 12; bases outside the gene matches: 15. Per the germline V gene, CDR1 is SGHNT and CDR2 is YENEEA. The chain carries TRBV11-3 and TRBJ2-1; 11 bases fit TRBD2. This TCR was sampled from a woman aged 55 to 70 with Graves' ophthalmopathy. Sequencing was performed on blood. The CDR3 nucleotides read TGTGCCAGCAGCCCAGGACTAGCGGGTAGGACAGGTGTGCAGTTCTTC. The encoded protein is CASSPGLAGRTGVQFF.